Below, one TCR beta chain is given with its context. The antigen is not known. V was shortened by 0 bases and J by 6 bases, with 20 bases between the two germline ends. The length of the CDR3 is 17 residues. Germline lookup yields CDR1 SGHTA and CDR2 FQGTGA. These data are taken from a study of cytomegalovirus exposure and HLA in healthy donors. Overall study findings and caveats: As was reported, the classifier diagnosed cytomegalovirus status with high specificity and sensitivity. Links to common viral pathogens appeared, in a later analysis, for several of the most significant clusters.

PCR was performed using 60 Vbeta and 13 Jbeta primers. Profiled with immunoSEQ multiplex PCR; TCRdb holds only in-frame clones, not every one. Of 150,000 or so clones in the sample, roughly 66% were seen once. The specimen was PBMCs. The chain combines TRBV7-3 with TRBJ1-2; TRBD1 might be the D (6 bases). The TCR comes from a woman under 30 in good health and CMV-seronegative. The CDR3 sequence is CASSLTGNPQGFDGYTF. The CDR3 DNA reads TGTGCCAGCAGCTTAACGGGTAACCCACAGGGATTCGATGGCTACACCTTC.